These 28 T cell receptor beta chains were all obtained from the same sample, sequenced in a study of neoadjuvant nivolumab and ipilimumab in lung cancer. Data came from immunoSEQ multiplex PCR; TCRdb stores just in-frame clones and leaves some out. The sample has about 23,000 clones; roughly 85% are singletons. This material consisted of peripheral blood, taken before neoadjuvant nivolumab, alone or with ipilimumab. Receptor source: an adult with non-small cell lung cancer.

Remarks on this clone: Compared with germline, one end of the junction differs, possibly owing to a read error. J is TRBJ2-7 and V is TRBV7-7, with D perhaps given as TRBD1 or TRBD2 (5 bases each). Germline-derived CDR1 and CDR2 are SSHAT and FNYEAQ (reference sequence). The CDR3 length is 14 residues. CDR3 DNA sequence: TGTGCTAGCAGCTTAGGGGACGGCTCCTACGAGCAGTACTTC. Translated, it gives CASSLGDGSYEQYF.

This chain links TRBV5-1 with TRBJ2-5, with 10 bases that match TRBD2. This CDR3 contains 16 residues. V shed 4 bases and J 4 bases; nucleotides not matched to a gene: 10. The germline gives CDR1 SGHRS, CDR2 YFSETQ. Written as DNA, the CDR3 is TGCGCCAGCAGCGGAACAGCGGGAGGGCGGGGAGAGACCCAGTACTTC. Residues: CASSGTAGGRGETQYF.

The chain carries TRBV14 and TRBJ1-2; 7 bases are a match to TRBD1. Germline values: CDR1 SGHDN, CDR2 FVKESK. The CDR3 extends over 15 amino acids. J lost 1 base, V lost 3 bases, and 5 bases had no gene match. CDR3 nucleotide sequence: TGTGCCAGCAGCCAGAACACAGGGGATAACTATGGCTACACCTTC. Translating gives CASSQNTGDNYGYTF. Full variable domain (missing parts from reference TRBV14 and TRBJ1-2): EAGVTQFPSHSVIEKGQTVTLRCDPISGHDNLYWYRRVMGKEIKFLLHFVKESKQDESGMPNNRFLAERTGGTYSTLKVQPAELEDSGVYFCASSQNTGDNYGYTFGSGTRLTVV.

The rearrangement joins TRBV29-1 to TRBJ2-2, with a weak D call TRBD1 (6 bases). This CDR3 contains 13 residues. From germline, CDR1 is SQVTM and CDR2 ANQGSEA. V gave up 5 bases and J gave up 0 bases, with 7 bases separating them. The CDR3 sequence: CSVQGTNTGELFF. The CDR3 region has the DNA TGCAGCGTTCAGGGGACGAACACCGGGGAGCTGTTTTTT.

The gene calls are TRBV19 and TRBJ2-7; D is ambiguous. Germline lookup yields CDR1 LNHDA and CDR2 SQIVND (reference sequence). Between the trimmed V and J ends, which lost 5 bases and 6 bases, there was a span of 14 bases. This CDR3 has 13 residues. CDR3: CASSAGFTFEQYF. DNA for the CDR3: TGTGCCAGTAGTGCCGGGTTTACTTTCGAGCAGTACTTC.

The chain combines TRBV7-2 with TRBJ2-7; D is uncertain. The CDR3 sequence is 14 residues long. Between the trimmed V and J ends, which lost 1 base and 2 bases, there was a span of 9 bases. Germline values: CDR1 SGHTA, CDR2 FQGNSA. The DNA for the CDR3 is TGTGCCAGCAGCTTAGGGTTTGTAACCTACGAGCAGTACTTC. Protein sequence: CASSLGFVTYEQYF.

The chain employs TRBV29-1 and TRBJ1-5; D gene unclear. V lost 5 bases to trimming and J lost 0 bases, with 14 bases between them. There are 15 residues in the CDR3. The germline gives CDR1 SQVTM, CDR2 ANQGSEA. CDR3 coding DNA: TGCAGCGTTAGATCCGACGGGATTAGCAATCAGCCCCAGCATTTT. It translates to CSVRSDGISNQPQHF.

The J gene is TRBJ2-7, the V gene TRBV30; a possible D gene is TRBD2 (8 bases). CDR3 length: 17 amino acids. Germline V gene sequence: CDR1 GTSNPN, CDR2 SVGIG (reference sequence). Between the trimmed V and J ends, which lost 0 bases and 5 bases, there was a span of 23 bases. The CDR3 sequence: CAWSVTSGPQGGNEQYF. The CDR3 DNA is TGTGCCTGGAGTGTAACTAGCGGCCCACAAGGGGGCAACGAGCAGTACTTC. Full variable domain (rest looked up from reference TRBV30 and TRBJ2-7): SQTIHQWPATLVQPVGSPLSLECTVEGTSNPNLYWYRQAAGRGLQLLFYSVGIGQISSEVPQNLSASRPQDRQFILSSKKLLLSDSGFYLCAWSVTSGPQGGNEQYFGPGTRLTVT.

This chain joins TRBV7-9 and TRBJ2-3, with D perhaps matching TRBD2 (6 bases). Trimming took off 11 bases at V and 3 bases at J, with 21 bases between the two ends. The CDR3 consists of 15 residues. CDR1 and CDR2 (germline): SEHNR, FQNEAQ (reference sequence). CDR3 residues: CAGGAGTGETDTQYF. CDR3 bases: TGTGCCGGAGGGGCGGGAACGGGGGAAACAGATACGCAGTATTTT.

V and J are TRBV5-1 and TRBJ1-5; TRBD1 agrees at 9 bases. Germline lookup yields CDR1 SGHRS and CDR2 YFSETQ. Trimming at V came to 4 bases and at J to 6 bases, leaving 5 bases not matched to a gene. This CDR3 has 14 amino acids. Written as DNA, the CDR3 is TGCGCCAGCAGCCCTGGACAGGGGACTCAGCCCCAGCATTTT. Its translation is CASSPGQGTQPQHF.

J is TRBJ2-3 and V is TRBV7-3, with D possibly matching TRBD2 (7 bases). The CDR3 is 14 amino acids. Germline CDR1 and CDR2: SGHTA and FQGTGA. The V end was cut by 5 bases, the J end by 5 bases, with 14 bases between. This CDR3 is CASSPGLGGDTQYF. The CDR3 region has the DNA TGTGCCAGCAGCCCCGGACTAGGGGGAGATACGCAGTATTTT. The full variable domain, rest sourced from reference TRBV7-3 and TRBJ2-3, is GAGVSQTPSNKVTEKGKYVELRCDPISGHTALYWYRQSLGQGPEFLIYFQGTGAADDSGLPNDRFFAVRPEGSVSTLKIQRTERGDSAVYLCASSPGLGGDTQYFGPGTRLTVL.

The rearrangement links TRBV7-9 to TRBJ2-2, with 8 bases fitting TRBD1. Germline CDR1 and CDR2: SEHNR and FQNEAQ (reference sequence). The CDR3 spans 15 residues. The V gene end was trimmed by 5 bases and the J gene end by 1 base; junction bases not matched to a gene: 3. Written as DNA, the CDR3 is TGTGCCAGCAGCCCAGGGGGCTTGAACACCGGGGAGCTGTTTTTT. Residues: CASSPGGLNTGELFF.

The chain couples TRBV27 to TRBJ1-2; D not certain. Germline CDR1 reads MNHEY; CDR2 reads SMNVEV (reference sequence). The V end was cut by 3 bases, the J end by 3 bases, with 11 bases between. There are 14 residues in the CDR3. The CDR3 DNA sequence: TGTGCCAGCAGTTTGAGCCGGAGGGACTATGGCTACACCTTC. Its protein is CASSLSRRDYGYTF.

The chain couples TRBV5-1 to TRBJ1-3; D may be TRBD1 (5 bases). CDR3 length: 15 residues. V lost 5 bases, J lost 2 bases, and 14 bases lay in between. Germline-derived CDR1 and CDR2 are SGHRS and YFSETQ. The CDR3 DNA sequence: TGCGCCAGCAGGCCCGGCCAGGGCACTGGAAACACCATATATTTT. Translated, it gives CASRPGQGTGNTIYF.

This chain joins TRBV5-1 and TRBJ2-3; D is undetermined. From germline, CDR1 is SGHRS and CDR2 YFSETQ. V was cut by 0 bases and J by 0 bases, with 11 bases left in between. The CDR3 covers 16 residues. The CDR3 region is CASSLDGDGSTDTQYF. CDR3 DNA: TGCGCCAGCAGCTTGGATGGGGATGGGAGCACAGATACGCAGTATTTT.

The rearrangement links TRBV7-3 to TRBJ2-3, with D hard to call. Trimming pared 5 bases from V and 4 bases from J, leaving 10 bases between. Per germline, CDR1 SGHTA and CDR2 FQGTGA. The CDR3 covers 13 residues. This chain's CDR3 is CASSPGGADTQYF. CDR3 sequence (DNA): TGTGCCAGCAGCCCCGGTGGCGCAGATACGCAGTATTTT.

This clone has more than one count but fewer than ten. The chain's CDR3 is CASSLALLQDYGYTF. CDR3 in DNA: TGTGCCAGCAGCTTAGCTCTCTTGCAGGACTATGGCTACACCTTC. The chain links TRBV7-9 to TRBJ1-2; unclear D gene. The CDR3 is 15 residues long. Trimming left V 0 bases short and J 3 bases short, with 11 bases between. The V gene's germline CDR1 is SEHNR and CDR2 FQNEAQ (reference sequence).

The V and J genes are TRBV30 and TRBJ2-5, with D possibly being TRBD2 (5 bases). Germline values: CDR1 GTSNPN, CDR2 SVGIG (reference sequence). Between the trimmed V and J ends, which lost 8 bases and 8 bases, there was a span of 12 bases. The CDR3 is 10 amino acids. The CDR3 protein is CAVGILTQYF. CDR3 DNA: TGTGCCGTCGGGATTTTAACCCAGTACTTC.

This clone occurred once. The J gene is TRBJ2-3, the V gene TRBV29-1; D may be TRBD1 or TRBD2 (5 bases each). Trimming pared 0 bases from V and 1 base from J, leaving 5 bases between. Germline loops: CDR1 SQVTM, CDR2 ANQGSEA. The CDR3 totals 13 residues. The CDR3 coding sequence is TGCAGCGTTGAAGAGGGGGGCACAGATACGCAGTATTTT. Translated, it gives CSVEEGGTDTQYF.

V is TRBV5-4 and J is TRBJ1-4; D may be TRBD1 (6 bases). Trimming took off 1 base at V and 7 bases at J, with 14 bases between the two ends. Germline values: CDR1 SGHNT, CDR2 YYREEE (reference sequence). CDR3 length: 15 residues. CDR3 DNA sequence: TGTGCCAGCAGCTTGAGTGGGGGGGCGGGTGAAAAACTGTTTTTT. The encoded protein is CASSLSGGAGEKLFF.

The chain couples TRBV18 to TRBJ2-2, with TRBD2 as a possible D gene (5 bases). The germline V gene encodes CDR1 KGHSH and CDR2 LQKENI. CDR3 length: 13 residues. The V and J ends lost 3 bases and 6 bases respectively, with 8 bases between them. CDR3 bases: TGTGCCAGCTCACCCCGGGAACCCGGGGAGCTGTTTTTT. Translated, it gives CASSPREPGELFF.

Only one count was recorded for this clone. The chain couples TRBV29-1 to TRBJ2-1; D is uncertain. With 7 bases removed from V and 7 bases from J, the gap between germline ends came to 14 bases. The CDR3 loop spans 12 amino acids. The germline V gene encodes CDR1 SQVTM and CDR2 ANQGSEA. CDR3 nucleotides: TGCAGCGCAAAGGGTGGGCTAAATGAGCAGTTCTTC. Encoded protein: CSAKGGLNEQFF.

The chain couples TRBV11-3 to TRBJ2-7; D gene uncertain. Trimming removed 1 base at V and 7 bases at J, with 11 bases between. The germline V gene encodes CDR1 SGHNT and CDR2 YENEEA. This CDR3 contains 13 residues. The CDR3 DNA follows: TGTGCCAGCAGCTTAGGGCCCGCTCGGGAGCAGTACTTC. This translates into CASSLGPAREQYF.

The genes are TRBV6-4 and TRBJ2-1; 12 nucleotides line up with TRBD2. The CDR3 is 15 amino acids. Trimming took 6 bases from V and 8 from J; bases not matched to a gene: 8. CDR1 is MRHNA and CDR2 is SNTAGT in the germline V gene. CDR3 bases: TGTGCCAGCAGCGTGTATCCTAGCGGGAGGGATGAGCAGTTCTTC. It yields the protein CASSVYPSGRDEQFF.

CDR3 protein: CATSAGQGEASYEQYF. The CDR3 DNA reads as TGTGCCACCAGCGCCGGACAGGGGGAGGCCTCCTACGAGCAGTACTTC. The chain carries TRBV15 and TRBJ2-7; 10 bases agree with TRBD1. Germline values: CDR1 LNHNV, CDR2 YYDKDF (reference sequence). Losses at the gene ends were 5 bases for V and 0 bases for J; bases not matched to a gene: 7. The length of the CDR3 is 16 residues.

The gene calls are TRBV29-1 and TRBJ2-1, with TRBD2 as a possible D gene (6 bases). The CDR3 has 14 amino acids. Germline V gene sequence: CDR1 SQVTM, CDR2 ANQGSEA. V lost 5 bases and J 2 bases, leaving 13 bases between the germline ends. The CDR3 sequence: CSVSYGSTYNEQFF. CDR3 coding DNA: TGCAGCGTTTCATACGGGAGTACCTACAATGAGCAGTTCTTC.

The chain joins TRBV5-1 to TRBJ2-2; D remains ambiguous. CDR1 SGHRS and CDR2 YFSETQ come from the germline V gene. The CDR3 spans 12 residues. V lost 3 bases, J lost 6 bases, and 6 bases lay in between. Written as DNA, the CDR3 is TGCGCCAGCAGCTCCGACGCCGGGGAGCTGTTTTTT. It encodes CASSSDAGELFF.

This clone was detected a few times. This chain links TRBV27 with TRBJ1-5; 7 nucleotides line up with TRBD1. V was clipped by 5 bases and J by 4 bases; unmatched bases: 2. In germline, CDR1 is MNHEY, CDR2 SMNVEV (reference sequence). The CDR3 loop spans 13 amino acids. The DNA for the CDR3 is TGTGCCAGCAGTCCGGGACAGAATCAGCCCCAGCATTTT. This encodes CASSPGQNQPQHF.